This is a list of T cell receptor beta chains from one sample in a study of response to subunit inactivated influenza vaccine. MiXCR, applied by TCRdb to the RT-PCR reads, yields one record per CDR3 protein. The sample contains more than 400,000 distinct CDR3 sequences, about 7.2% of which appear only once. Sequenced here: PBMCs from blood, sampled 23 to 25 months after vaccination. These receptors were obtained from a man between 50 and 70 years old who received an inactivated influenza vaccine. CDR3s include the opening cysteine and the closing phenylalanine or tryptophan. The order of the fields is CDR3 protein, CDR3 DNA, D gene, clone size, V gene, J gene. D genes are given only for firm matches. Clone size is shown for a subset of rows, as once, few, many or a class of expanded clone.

CASSTGHANYGYTF	TGTGCCAGCAGCACAGGCCACGCTAACTATGGCTACACCTTC	.	few	TRBV9	TRBJ1-2
CASGGPGTGGQETQYF	TGTGCCAGCGGGGGCCCCGGGACAGGGGGCCAAGAGACCCAGTACTTC	TRBD1	.	TRBV28	TRBJ2-5
CASNPGAGGSTDTQYF	TGTGCCAGCAACCCAGGAGCGGGAGGAAGCACAGATACGCAGTATTTT	TRBD2	.	TRBV6-1	TRBJ2-3
CASSQGSGGSYNEQFF	TGTGCCAGCAGCCAGGGATCTGGCGGCTCCTACAATGAGCAGTTCTTC	.	few	TRBV14	TRBJ2-1
CASSLAPTGLLHEQYF	TGTGCCAGCAGCTTAGCCCCCACAGGGTTGCTCCACGAGCAGTACTTC	.	few	TRBV7-2	TRBJ2-7
CAWSGQGLAYEQYF	TGTGCCTGGAGTGGACAGGGGTTGGCCTACGAGCAGTACTTC	TRBD1	.	TRBV30	TRBJ2-7
CASSLPEDTDEQYF	TGTGCCAGCAGTTTACCGGAAGATACCGACGAGCAGTACTTC	.	many	TRBV12-3/TRBV12-4	TRBJ2-7
CASSLTISGNTIYF	TGTGCCAGCAGCTTGACAATCTCTGGAAACACCATATATTTT	.	few	TRBV5-6	TRBJ1-3
CSARDYWSSYEQYF	TGCAGTGCTAGAGATTATTGGAGCTCCTACGAGCAGTACTTC	.	many	TRBV20-1	TRBJ2-7
CASSRDRTNTGELFF	TGTGCCAGCAGCCGAGACAGAACTAACACCGGGGAGCTGTTTTTT	.	few	TRBV7-2	TRBJ2-2
CASSLGRTKNIQYF	TGTGCCAGCAGTTTAGGGAGGACCAAAAACATTCAGTACTTC	.	few	TRBV12-3/TRBV12-4	TRBJ2-4
CASSPFLAGPNTGELFF	TGTGCCAGCTCACCCTTTCTAGCAGGCCCAAACACCGGGGAGCTGTTTTTT	.	many	TRBV18	TRBJ2-2
CASSPPGRRRNEQFF	TGTGCCAGCAGCCCCCCCGGGCGAAGGCGCAATGAGCAGTTCTTC	.	.	TRBV11-2	TRBJ2-1
CASSSRSSGRREQYF	TGTGCCAGCAGTAGTAGGTCTAGCGGGAGGCGAGAGCAGTACTTC	TRBD2	.	TRBV2	TRBJ2-7